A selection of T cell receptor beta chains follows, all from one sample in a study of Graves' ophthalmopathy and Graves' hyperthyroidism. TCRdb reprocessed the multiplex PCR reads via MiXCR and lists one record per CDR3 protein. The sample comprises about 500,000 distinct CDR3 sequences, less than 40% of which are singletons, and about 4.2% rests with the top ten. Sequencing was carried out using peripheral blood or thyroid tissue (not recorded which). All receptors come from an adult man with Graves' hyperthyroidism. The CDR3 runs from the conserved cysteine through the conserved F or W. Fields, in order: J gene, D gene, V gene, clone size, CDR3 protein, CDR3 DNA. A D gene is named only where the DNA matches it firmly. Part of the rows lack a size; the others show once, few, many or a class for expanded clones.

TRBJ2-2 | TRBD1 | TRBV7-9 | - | CASSLTGTANTRELFF | TGTGCCAGCAGCTTAACCGGGACAGCGAACACCAGGGAGCTGTTTTTT
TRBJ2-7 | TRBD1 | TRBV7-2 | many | CASSQAGTGGGEQYF | TGTGCCAGCAGCCAAGCCGGGACAGGGGGCGGCGAGCAGTACTTC
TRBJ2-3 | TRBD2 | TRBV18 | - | CASSPLTSGRTDTQYF | TGTGCCAGCTCACCACTGACTAGCGGGCGCACAGATACGCAGTATTTT
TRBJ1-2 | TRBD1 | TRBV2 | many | CASSVPGQGENGYTF | TGTGCCAGCAGTGTCCCCGGGCAGGGGGAGAATGGCTACACCTTC
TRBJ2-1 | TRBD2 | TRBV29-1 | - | CSVESGRYNEQFF | TGCAGCGTTGAAAGCGGGAGGTACAATGAGCAGTTCTTC
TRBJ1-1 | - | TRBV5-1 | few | CASSLDGALWRDEAFF | TGCGCCAGCAGCTTGGACGGGGCTCTGTGGCGAGATGAAGCTTTCTTT
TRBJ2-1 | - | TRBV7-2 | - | CASSLMRGNEQFF | TGTGCCAGCAGCTTAATGCGGGGAAATGAGCAGTTCTTC
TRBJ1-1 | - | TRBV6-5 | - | CASLDSQATEAFF | TGTGCCAGCCTGGACTCTCAGGCCACTGAAGCTTTCTTT
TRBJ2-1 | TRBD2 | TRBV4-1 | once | CASSQGRPSGIYNEQFF | TGCGCCAGCAGCCAAGGCCGCCCTAGCGGGATATACAATGAGCAGTTCTTC
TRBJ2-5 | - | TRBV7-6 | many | CASRLEPGRGKETQYF | TGTGCCAGCAGATTAGAACCAGGCCGCGGAAAAGAGACCCAGTACTTC
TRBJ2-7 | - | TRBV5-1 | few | CASSFSWESYNEQYF | TGCGCCAGCAGCTTTTCGTGGGAGAGTTACAACGAGCAGTACTTC
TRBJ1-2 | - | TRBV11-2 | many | CASSPMPGARYGYTF | TGTGCCAGCAGCCCCATGCCAGGGGCAAGGTATGGCTACACCTTC
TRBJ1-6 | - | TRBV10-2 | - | CASSASDRTNSPLHF | TGCGCCAGCAGTGCCTCGGACAGAACAAATTCACCCCTCCACTTT
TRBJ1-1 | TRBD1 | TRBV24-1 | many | CATREGTVNTEAFF | TGTGCCACCAGGGAAGGGACAGTGAACACTGAAGCTTTCTTT
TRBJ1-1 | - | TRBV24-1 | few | CATSGFTDKGNTEAFF | TGTGCCACCAGTGGTTTCACCGATAAGGGGAACACTGAAGCTTTCTTT
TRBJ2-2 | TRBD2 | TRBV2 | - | CASSDLAGGPGAGELFF | TGTGCCAGCAGTGACTTAGCGGGAGGGCCGGGCGCCGGGGAGCTGTTTTTT
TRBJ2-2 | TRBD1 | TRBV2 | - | CASSFPTGPTGELFF | TGTGCCAGCAGTTTCCCGACAGGGCCCACCGGGGAGCTGTTTTTT
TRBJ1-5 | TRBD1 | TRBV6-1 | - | CASSDRGHYSNQPQHF | TGTGCCAGCAGCGACAGGGGGCACTATAGCAATCAGCCCCAGCATTTT
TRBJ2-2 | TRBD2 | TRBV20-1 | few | CSARLAVAGSATGELFF | TGCAGTGCTAGACTGGCGGTAGCGGGTTCAGCCACCGGGGAGCTGTTTTTT
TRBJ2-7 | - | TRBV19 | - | CASSNTPTPYKQYF | TGTGCCAGTAGTAACACACCAACTCCCTACAAGCAGTACTTC
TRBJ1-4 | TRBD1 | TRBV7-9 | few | CASSFDRQGVINEKLFF | TGTGCCAGCAGCTTCGACAGACAGGGGGTTATTAATGAAAAACTGTTTTTT
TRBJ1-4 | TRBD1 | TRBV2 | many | CASNRGGEKLFF | TGTGCCAGCAACAGGGGAGGTGAAAAACTGTTTTTT
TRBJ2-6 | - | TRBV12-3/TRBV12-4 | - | CASSLGYRVKSPSGANVLTF | TGTGCCAGCAGTTTAGGTTACAGGGTCAAATCCCCCTCTGGGGCCAACGTCCTGACTTTC
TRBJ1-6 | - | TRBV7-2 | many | CASSFGNNSPLHF | TGTGCCAGCAGCTTTGGGAATAATTCACCCCTCCACTTT
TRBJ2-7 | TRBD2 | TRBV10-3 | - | CASSPPISGTSYEQYF | TGTGCCAGCTCACCACCGATTAGCGGGACTTCCTACGAGCAGTACTTC
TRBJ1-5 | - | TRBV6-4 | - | CASTLPLGGNSNQPQHF | TGTGCCAGCACCCTACCTTTGGGGGGGAATAGCAATCAGCCCCAGCATTTT
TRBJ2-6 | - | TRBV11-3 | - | CASSQRQGANVLTF | TGTGCCAGCAGCCAGCGACAGGGGGCCAACGTCCTGACTTTC
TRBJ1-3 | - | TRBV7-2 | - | CASGRSQGGTGNTIYF | TGTGCCAGCGGCCGATCTCAGGGAGGAACTGGAAACACCATATATTTT
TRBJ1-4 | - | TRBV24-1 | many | CATSDTGSTNEKLFF | TGTGCCACCAGTGATACAGGGTCAACTAATGAAAAACTGTTTTTT
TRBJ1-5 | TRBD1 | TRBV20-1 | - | CSAREGTGGEKTQHF | TGCAGTGCTAGAGAAGGGACAGGGGGGGAGAAGACCCAGCATTTT
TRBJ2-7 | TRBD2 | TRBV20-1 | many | CSATGGREYEQYF | TGCAGTGCTACGGGAGGCAGGGAATACGAGCAGTACTTC
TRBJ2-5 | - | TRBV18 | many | CASSPDSRQETQYF | TGTGCCAGCTCACCGGACTCAAGGCAAGAGACCCAGTACTTC
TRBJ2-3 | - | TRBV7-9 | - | CASSLGRRDTQYF | TGTGCCAGCAGCTTAGGTCGGAGGGATACGCAGTATTTT
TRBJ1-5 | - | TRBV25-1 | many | CASSERGNSNQPQHF | TGTGCCAGCAGTGAACGAGGGAATAGCAATCAGCCCCAGCATTTT
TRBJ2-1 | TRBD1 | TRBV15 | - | CATSSRDRGLGNEQFF | TGTGCCACCAGCTCCCGGGACAGGGGGCTTGGTAATGAGCAGTTCTTC
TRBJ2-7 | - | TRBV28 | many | CASSLLPGQYSYEQYF | TGTGCCAGCAGCCTCTTGCCCGGACAGTACTCCTACGAGCAGTACTTC
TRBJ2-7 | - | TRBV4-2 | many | CASSQEWTYEQYF | TGTGCCAGCAGCCAAGAGTGGACCTACGAGCAGTACTTC
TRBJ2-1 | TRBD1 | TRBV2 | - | CASSQPDRGLGNEQFF | TGTGCCAGCAGTCAACCGGACAGGGGGCTGGGTAATGAGCAGTTCTTC
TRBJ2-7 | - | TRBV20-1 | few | CSARDGAVGEQYF | TGCAGTGCCAGGGACGGAGCTGTTGGTGAGCAGTACTTC
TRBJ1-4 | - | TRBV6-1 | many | CASSARTGVKLFF | TGTGCCAGCAGTGCCCGGACGGGCGTAAAACTGTTTTTT
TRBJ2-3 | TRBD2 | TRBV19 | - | CASSIRTSGRAGDTQYF | TGTGCCAGTAGTATCCGGACTAGCGGGAGAGCGGGTGATACGCAGTATTTT
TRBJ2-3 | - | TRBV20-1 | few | CSASGPMGDTQYF | TGCAGTGCTAGCGGTCCAATGGGAGATACGCAGTATTTT
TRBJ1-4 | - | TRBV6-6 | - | CASSSRRGNEKLFF | TGTGCCAGCAGTTCCCGCCGGGGGAATGAAAAACTGTTTTTT
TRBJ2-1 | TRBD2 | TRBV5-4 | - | CASSLVTSGKNEQFF | TGTGCCAGCAGCTTGGTGACTAGCGGGAAGAATGAGCAGTTCTTC
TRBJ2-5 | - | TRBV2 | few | CASKGHGQETQYF | TGTGCCAGCAAGGGTCATGGGCAAGAGACCCAGTACTTC
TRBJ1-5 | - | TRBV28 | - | CASSLDFNGWQPQHF | TGTGCCAGCAGTTTGGATTTCAATGGATGGCAGCCCCAGCATTTT
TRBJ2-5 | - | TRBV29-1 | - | CSVGVTRYF | TGCAGCGTTGGGGTGACCCGGTACTTC
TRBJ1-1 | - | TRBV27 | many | CASSLFPEMNTEAFF | TGTGCCAGCAGTTTATTTCCAGAAATGAACACTGAAGCTTTCTTT
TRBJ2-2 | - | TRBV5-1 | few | CASSPMGGTGELFF | TGCGCCAGCAGCCCTATGGGAGGAACCGGGGAGCTGTTTTTT